The sample holds one count of the clone carrying this TCR beta chain. This sample is drawn from a study of shared T cell receptors in the human thymus. Germline-derived CDR1 and CDR2 are MNHNS and SASEGT. The CDR3 contains 15 residues. The V gene lost 4 bases and the J gene lost 1 base, with 13 bases spanning the gap. The protocol was immunoSEQ multiplex PCR, while the TCRdb copy is restricted to in-frame clones and leaves out a portion. The sample holds 600,000 or so clones, more than 70% seen once. Another study also made use of these data, one on human thymus T cells. That study reports: Donor material was obtained from healthy Finnish infants undergoing corrective surgery for congenital heart defects.

The receptor comes from a boy under two years old with a congenital heart defect. Material: thymocytes. V is TRBV6-1 and J is TRBJ1-2; no clear D. The CDR3 DNA is TGTGCCAGCAGTGGAATCAGGATTTTTAACTATGGCTACACCTTC. Protein product: CASSGIRIFNYGYTF.